The text below deals with one TCR beta chain. Libraries were prepared by immunoSEQ multiplex PCR; TCRdb keeps only in-frame clonotypes and omits some of them. This table holds some 150,000 clones, about 90% found once. The data stem from a study of control samples from healthy donors and cancer patients. V shed 6 bases, J shed 5 bases, and the junction held 14 bases outside the gene matches. This CDR3 is built from 16 residues. CDR1 and CDR2 from the germline V gene are MDHEN and SYDVKM. The J gene is TRBJ1-2, the V gene TRBV28; TRBD1 agrees at 8 bases. The material sequenced was blood. The sequence was obtained from a man aged 30-40 years in good health. The DNA of the CDR3 is TGTGCCAGCAGCCCCCACCTGGACAGGGAGAATTATGGCTACACCTTC. Its translation: CASSPHLDRENYGYTF.